This is a list of T cell receptor beta chains from one sample in a study of blood T cell repertoires in COVID-19. Using immunoSEQ multiplex PCR, the repertoire was profiled, and TCRdb retains in-frame clones only, with some absent. The sample lists hundreds of thousands of clones, 88% seen once, with less than 1.5% in the top ten. The sequenced sample consisted of PBMCs or T cells enriched from blood (not recorded which). The receptors derive from a woman between 18 and 30 years old who had been exposed to COVID-19. Each CDR3 is given with its conserved first and last residue. The D gene is left open where the match is weak. A clone size is listed for some rows: how often the clone was seen (once, few, many), or a class if it is expanded.

v_gene	d_gene	j_gene	abundance	CDR3aa	CDR3nt
TRBV19	NA	TRBJ1-1	once	CAKGKGAFF	TGTGCCAAGGGAAAGGGGGCTTTCTTT
TRBV7-2	NA	TRBJ2-7	NA	CASSNSGTYEQYF	TGTGCCAGCAGCAACTCGGGGACCTACGAGCAGTACTTC
TRBV19	NA	TRBJ2-5	NA	CASSKAHSGANQETQYF	TGTGCCAGTAGTAAGGCCCACTCAGGGGCGAACCAAGAGACCCAGTACTTC
TRBV11-2	TRBD2	TRBJ2-3	NA	CASTWTSGFTDTQYF	TGTGCCAGCACCTGGACTAGCGGGTTCACAGATACGCAGTATTTT
TRBV4-2	NA	TRBJ1-3	NA	CASSQFSTGNTIYF	TGTGCCAGCAGCCAATTTAGTACTGGAAACACCATATATTTT
TRBV7-3	TRBD1	TRBJ1-1	NA	CASSLTRTGDSEAFF	TGTGCCAGCAGCTTAACCCGGACAGGGGATAGTGAAGCTTTCTTT
TRBV9	TRBD2	TRBJ2-7	NA	CASSVGGLAGVYEQYF	TGTGCCAGCAGCGTAGGGGGGCTAGCGGGTGTCTACGAGCAGTACTTC
TRBV6-5	TRBD1	TRBJ2-4	NA	CASSYPGTGAGNIQYF	TGTGCCAGCAGTTACCCCGGGACAGGGGCTGGAAACATTCAGTACTTC
TRBV24-1	TRBD1	TRBJ2-2	NA	CATSDPGTGNTGELFF	TGTGCCACCAGTGACCCGGGGACAGGGAACACCGGGGAGCTGTTTTTT
TRBV7-9	NA	TRBJ2-7	NA	CASSPPFPSYEQYF	TGTGCCAGCAGTCCTCCCTTCCCCTCCTACGAGCAGTACTTC
TRBV11-2	NA	TRBJ1-1	NA	CASSLSFAYEAFF	TGTGCCAGCAGCTTATCGTTTGCCTATGAAGCTTTCTTT
TRBV10-3	TRBD1	TRBJ2-5	NA	CAIRGQGGSGETQYF	TGTGCCATCAGGGGACAGGGAGGTTCTGGGGAGACCCAGTACTTC
TRBV11-2	TRBD1	TRBJ2-6	NA	CASSADRVRPSGANVLTF	TGTGCCAGCAGCGCCGACAGGGTTAGGCCCTCTGGGGCCAACGTCCTGACTTTC
TRBV5-1	TRBD1	TRBJ2-3	NA	CASSLGDRGKDTQYF	TGCGCCAGCAGCTTGGGGGACAGGGGGAAAGATACGCAGTATTTT
TRBV12-3/TRBV12-4	NA	TRBJ1-2	few	CASSPGGVLGYTF	TGTGCCAGCAGTCCTGGGGGGGTACTAGGCTACACCTTC
TRBV30	NA	TRBJ1-1	NA	CAWSPALEAFF	TGTGCCTGGAGTCCAGCGCTCGAGGCTTTCTTT
TRBV11-2	TRBD1	TRBJ2-1	NA	CASSAGTGGNYNEQFF	TGTGCCAGCAGCGCCGGGACAGGGGGAAACTACAATGAGCAGTTCTTC
TRBV4-2	NA	TRBJ2-1	NA	CASSQSTRRKNEQFF	TGTGCCAGCAGCCAGTCGACTAGGAGGAAAAATGAGCAGTTCTTC
TRBV5-6	NA	TRBJ2-1	NA	CASSLDYFNEQFF	TGTGCCAGCAGCTTGGACTATTTCAATGAGCAGTTCTTC
TRBV27	TRBD2	TRBJ2-4	NA	CASRNSGGGAKNIQYF	TGTGCCAGCAGGAATAGCGGGGGGGGAGCCAAAAACATTCAGTACTTC
TRBV7-6	TRBD1	TRBJ1-5	few	CASSLDRGQPQHF	TGTGCCAGCAGCTTGGACAGGGGTCAGCCCCAGCATTTT
TRBV25-1	NA	TRBJ2-5	NA	CASRREETQYF	TGTGCCAGCAGGAGAGAGGAGACCCAGTACTTC
TRBV7-2	NA	TRBJ2-4	NA	CASSLSIAKNIQYF	TGTGCCAGCAGCTTATCAATAGCCAAAAACATTCAGTACTTC
TRBV28	NA	TRBJ1-1	NA	CASSFVQMNTEAFF	TGTGCCAGCAGTTTCGTCCAGATGAACACTGAAGCTTTCTTT
TRBV5-6	TRBD1	TRBJ2-7	NA	CASSWTGGYEQYF	TGTGCCAGCAGCTGGACAGGGGGTTACGAGCAGTACTTC
TRBV10-1	TRBD2	TRBJ2-2	NA	CASSRSGSGELFF	TGCGCCAGCTCCAGGAGCGGGAGCGGGGAGCTGTTTTTT
TRBV5-1	TRBD1	TRBJ2-7	NA	CASSSTGTGEVGLEQYF	TGCGCCAGCAGCTCGACCGGGACAGGGGAGGTGGGCCTCGAGCAGTACTTC
TRBV5-1	NA	TRBJ2-7	NA	CASSLGTFSYEQYF	TGCGCCAGCAGCTTGGGGACTTTCTCCTACGAGCAGTACTTC
TRBV6-4	NA	TRBJ2-1	NA	CASSEGLREVWSYNEQFF	TGTGCCAGCAGTGAAGGTTTGCGGGAAGTTTGGTCCTACAATGAGCAGTTCTTC
TRBV28	TRBD2	TRBJ2-7	NA	CASTRLAGEPIGQYF	TGTGCCAGCACCCGACTAGCGGGAGAACCCATAGGGCAGTACTTC
TRBV9	NA	TRBJ2-3	once	CASSSTDTQYF	TGTGCCAGTTCTAGCACAGATACGCAGTATTTT
TRBV29-1	NA	TRBJ2-1	NA	CSVSSSPSEQFF	TGCAGCGTTTCCTCTAGTCCCAGTGAGCAGTTCTTC
TRBV4-3	NA	TRBJ2-3	NA	CASSQDTRSTDTQYF	TGCGCCAGCAGCCAAGATACTAGGAGCACAGATACGCAGTATTTT
TRBV7-6	NA	TRBJ2-3	NA	CASSLSAGLLLTDTQYF	TGTGCCAGCAGCTTATCTGCAGGACTCCTCCTTACAGATACGCAGTATTTT
TRBV19	TRBD2	TRBJ2-5	once	CASSKRGVQETQYF	TGTGCCAGTAGTAAGCGGGGGGTGCAAGAGACCCAGTACTTC
TRBV27	TRBD2	TRBJ2-2	many	CASRILAGGPESGELFF	TGTGCCAGCAGGATCCTAGCGGGAGGGCCTGAAAGCGGGGAGCTGTTTTTT
TRBV2	TRBD1	TRBJ1-1	NA	CASSEVRTGGSTEAFF	TGTGCCAGCAGTGAAGTTCGAACAGGGGGTAGCACTGAAGCTTTCTTT
TRBV25-1	NA	TRBJ1-2	NA	CASSGTLGAHRRYGYTF	TGTGCCAGCAGTGGCACTTTAGGGGCCCATCGCCGCTATGGCTACACCTTC
TRBV7-9	TRBD2	TRBJ2-7	NA	CATHPGASGGAAPYEQYF	TGTGCCACCCACCCCGGGGCTAGCGGGGGAGCGGCCCCCTACGAGCAGTACTTC
TRBV28	TRBD2	TRBJ2-1	NA	CASSLRVSGTFNYNEQFF	TGTGCCAGCAGTTTACGTGTCAGCGGGACCTTCAACTACAATGAGCAGTTCTTC
TRBV6-5	NA	TRBJ2-2	NA	CASSSPGELFF	TGTGCCAGCAGCTCTCCCGGGGAGCTGTTTTTT
TRBV7-8	NA	TRBJ2-1	NA	CASSLSLSEQFF	TGTGCCAGCAGCCTTAGCCTGAGTGAGCAGTTCTTC
TRBV2	NA	TRBJ1-2	NA	CASSEVMTGYTF	TGTGCCAGCAGTGAGGTGATGACAGGCTACACCTTC
TRBV14	NA	TRBJ2-1	NA	CASSQVRKRISSYNEQFF	TGTGCCAGCAGCCAAGTCCGAAAGAGGATTAGCTCCTACAATGAGCAGTTCTTC